Listed below are T cell receptor beta chains from one sample, sequenced in a study of T-cell reconstitution after alpha-beta-depleted transplantation in children. TCRdb re-called the PCR reads with MiXCR, one entry per CDR3 protein. The repertoire holds about 980,000 distinct CDR3 sequences, with 25% to 35% as singletons. The sequenced sample was PBMCs, mostly from graft donor cells, obtained 360 days after TCRalphabeta/CD19-depleted stem cell transplant. Source of these receptors: a boy in the first two years of life who had a stem cell transplant for SCID, so the T cells may come from the graft donor. CDR3s include the opening cysteine and the closing phenylalanine or tryptophan. The D gene is left open where the match is weak. Clone size is not always given. Where it is, it says once, few, many or a class for expanded clones.

V	D	size	J	DNA	CDR3
TRBV11-2	.	few	TRBJ2-7	TGTGCCAGCAGCTCAGACAGGCTTCGCGGCGAGCAGTACTTC	CASSSDRLRGEQYF
TRBV20-1	.	.	TRBJ1-1	TGCAGTGCTAGAGCCCTGACAGGTTGGGGGACTGAAGCTTTCTTT	CSARALTGWGTEAFF
TRBV4-1	.	many	TRBJ2-5	TGCGCCAGCAGCCAAGATATAGAAGAGACCCAGTACTTC	CASSQDIEETQYF
TRBV5-6	.	.	TRBJ2-1	TGTGCCAGCAGCTTGGTTTTGGGCGGGCAGTTCCCCAATGAGCAGTTCTTC	CASSLVLGGQFPNEQFF
TRBV19	TRBD1	.	TRBJ1-6	TGTGCCGCCGGGACAGCTTATAATTCACCCCTCCACTTT	CAAGTAYNSPLHF
TRBV28	.	few	TRBJ1-4	TGTGCCAGCAGTCCCCCCGGGAGGGTGGATGAAAAACTGTTTTTT	CASSPPGRVDEKLFF
TRBV6-5	TRBD1	.	TRBJ2-3	TGTGCCAGCAGTACTCGACAGGGCTGGGAGAATACGCAGTATTTT	CASSTRQGWENTQYF
TRBV20-1	TRBD1	.	TRBJ2-5	TGCAGTGCGACCGGGACAGGGGGAAGGGAGACCCAGTACTTC	CSATGTGGRETQYF
TRBV4-1	.	.	TRBJ1-4	TGCGCCAGCAGCCAAGGGGGAGCGTTAACTAATGAAAAACTGTTTTTT	CASSQGGALTNEKLFF
TRBV6-2/TRBV6-3	TRBD1	.	TRBJ1-2	TGTGCCAGCAGGGACAGGGTCTATGGCTACACCTTC	CASRDRVYGYTF
TRBV20-1	TRBD2	few	TRBJ2-7	TGCAGTGCGCGGGACTACCCTCCGATCGAGCAGTACTTC	CSARDYPPIEQYF
TRBV12-3/TRBV12-4	.	.	TRBJ1-5	TGTGCCAGCAGCCCTACAGCCAATCAGCCCCAGCATTTT	CASSPTANQPQHF
TRBV7-2	.	.	TRBJ2-2	TGTGCCAGCAACTTTCAGGGTATAACCGGGGAGCTGTTTTTT	CASNFQGITGELFF
TRBV15	.	few	TRBJ1-3	TGTGCCACCAGCAGAGATCGGTATTTGGGAAAAAGAGACACCATATATTTT	CATSRDRYLGKRDTIYF
TRBV28	.	many	TRBJ1-2	TGTGCCAGCAGTCAGGGTAGCGGCTACACCTTC	CASSQGSGYTF
TRBV7-3	.	.	TRBJ1-1	TGTGCCAGCAGCTTAATGGCGGGCACTGAAGCTTTCTTT	CASSLMAGTEAFF
TRBV12-3/TRBV12-4	TRBD1	few	TRBJ1-4	TGTGCCAGCAAGGGACAGGGCGCGCTTGGGGAAAAACTGTTTTTT	CASKGQGALGEKLFF
TRBV20-1	.	.	TRBJ1-5	TGCAGTGCCCAATCGAGTAGGGTAAACCAGCCCCAGCATTTT	CSAQSSRVNQPQHF
TRBV11-1	TRBD1	once	TRBJ1-1	TGTGCCAGCAGCCCCCGGCGTCAGGGGGATACTGAAGCTTTCTTT	CASSPRRQGDTEAFF
TRBV6-5	.	many	TRBJ2-3	TGCGCCAGCAGCTATAGTAGGGCAGATACGCAGTATTTT	CASSYSRADTQYF
TRBV24-1	.	.	TRBJ2-2	TGTGCCACCAGTGGGGCCCCAGCAGGGTCCGGGGAGCTGTTTTTT	CATSGAPAGSGELFF
TRBV20-1	.	.	TRBJ2-6	TGCAGTGCCAATGGACATAATCTTAACGTTCTCTCTGGGGCCAACGTCCTGACTTTC	CSANGHNLNVLSGANVLTF
TRBV4-3	.	few	TRBJ1-2	TGCGCCAGCAGCCAAGGGTTACAGGCGACTAACTATGGCTACACCTTC	CASSQGLQATNYGYTF
TRBV5-1	TRBD1	.	TRBJ1-5	TGCGCCAGCAGCTTCGGGACAGGAGAACAGCCCCAGCATTTT	CASSFGTGEQPQHF
TRBV7-8	.	few	TRBJ2-3	TGTGCCAGCAGCGGGCGGACAGCTACTAGCACAGATACGCAGTATTTT	CASSGRTATSTDTQYF
TRBV2	TRBD1	.	TRBJ1-1	TGTGCCAGCAGTGCCGATTGGACAGGCATGAACACTGAAGCTTTCTTT	CASSADWTGMNTEAFF
TRBV29-1	.	.	TRBJ2-7	TGCAGCGTTCTTGGGGGGACAGACTACGAGCAGTACTTC	CSVLGGTDYEQYF
TRBV4-2	.	many	TRBJ2-1	TGTGCCAGCAGCCAAGTTTCCAGAAACAATGAGCAGTTCTTC	CASSQVSRNNEQFF
TRBV6-1	.	.	TRBJ1-2	TGTGCCAGCAGTGCGAGCGTAGCAGGAGGGTTAAACTATGGCTACACCTTC	CASSASVAGGLNYGYTF
TRBV11-2	.	few	TRBJ1-2	TGTGCCAGCAGCTCTTACTATCGACAGACCAGCTATGGCTACACCTTC	CASSSYYRQTSYGYTF
TRBV4-1	.	once	TRBJ2-1	TGCGCCAGCAGCCAGGACGACAGCTTCTCCTACAATGAGCAGTTCTTC	CASSQDDSFSYNEQFF
TRBV10-2	.	.	TRBJ1-1	TGCGCCAGCAGTGAGGAGGTGTGGGGCACTGAAGCTTTCTTT	CASSEEVWGTEAFF
TRBV5-6	.	.	TRBJ2-7	TGTGCCAGCAGCCGCCGGGGCTTGACCTACGAGCAGTACTTC	CASSRRGLTYEQYF
TRBV7-9	.	few	TRBJ2-1	TGTGCCAGCAGCTTACGCGCAGGGCCCAATGAGCAGTTCTTC	CASSLRAGPNEQFF
TRBV20-1	TRBD2	few	TRBJ2-1	TGCAGTGCTAGAGATTGGGAGCGGGGGGTCTACAATGAGCAGTTCTTC	CSARDWERGVYNEQFF
TRBV5-6	.	few	TRBJ2-3	TGTGCCAGCAGCTTGGAGGTTACTAGCACAGATACGCAGTATTTT	CASSLEVTSTDTQYF
TRBV12-3/TRBV12-4	.	.	TRBJ2-7	TGTGCCAGCACCGGCCCGAGCTCCTACGAGCAGTACTTC	CASTGPSSYEQYF
TRBV5-1	TRBD2	.	TRBJ2-5	TGCGCCAGCAGTAAAGGGCGGGGGGCCCGTTTATGGGAAGAGACCCAGTACTTC	CASSKGRGARLWEETQYF
TRBV5-1	.	many	TRBJ1-1	TGTGCCAGCAGCCTCCAGGGGATGAACACTGAAGCTTTCTTT	CASSLQGMNTEAFF
TRBV6-5	.	few	TRBJ2-7	TGTGCCAGCAGTTACGGGACAATGGGGCGCGAGCAGTACTTC	CASSYGTMGREQYF
TRBV4-1	TRBD1	.	TRBJ1-5	TGCGCCAGCAGCCAGATGACAGGGTCGGCCAATCAGCCCCAGCATTTT	CASSQMTGSANQPQHF
TRBV4-2	.	.	TRBJ1-1	TGTGCCAGCAGCCAAGAGTTTAACTACCCACGGGCTTTCTTT	CASSQEFNYPRAFF